This T cell receptor beta chain appears in the sequencing data of a study of blood T cell repertoires in COVID-19. Profiled with immunoSEQ multiplex PCR; TCRdb holds only in-frame clones, not every one. The sample yields nearly 350,000 clones, about 83% seen once. The V end lost 4 bases, the J end lost 6 bases, and 12 bases lay between the germline ends. This CDR3 contains 13 residues. This chain links TRBV12-3 or TRBV12-4 with TRBJ1-2, with D maybe TRBD1 (6 bases). The source of this sequence is a man under 40 with active or convalescent COVID-19. Sequencing was done on a sample of peripheral blood. The CDR3 sequence: CASSYREGHGYTF. The CDR3 DNA follows: TGTGCCAGCAGTTACAGGGAGGGACATGGCTACACCTTC.